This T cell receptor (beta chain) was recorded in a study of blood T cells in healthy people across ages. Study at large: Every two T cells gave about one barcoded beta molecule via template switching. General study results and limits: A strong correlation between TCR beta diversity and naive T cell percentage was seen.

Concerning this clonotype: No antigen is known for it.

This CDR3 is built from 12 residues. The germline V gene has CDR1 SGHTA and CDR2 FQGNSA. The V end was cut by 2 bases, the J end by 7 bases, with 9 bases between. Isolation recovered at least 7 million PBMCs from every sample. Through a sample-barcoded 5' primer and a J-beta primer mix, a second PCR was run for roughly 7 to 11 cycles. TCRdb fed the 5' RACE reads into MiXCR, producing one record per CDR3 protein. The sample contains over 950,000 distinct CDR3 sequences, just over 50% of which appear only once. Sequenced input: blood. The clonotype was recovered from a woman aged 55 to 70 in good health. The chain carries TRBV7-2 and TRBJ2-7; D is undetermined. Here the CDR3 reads CASSLIRDEQYF. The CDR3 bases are TGTGCCAGCAGCTTAATACGTGATGAGCAGTACTTC.